This record concerns one TCR beta chain sequence. The specificity of this receptor is unknown. No base qualities exist here, and no much larger clone lies one base off it. Including the terminal cysteine and phenylalanine, the CDR3 comprises 16 residues. Only the CDR3 DNA is retained, 48 bases long and in frame from the first base. Relative to germline, V is missing 4 bases and J is missing 2 bases, with 9 bases of the junction outside any gene match. CDR1 and CDR2, per the germline V gene, are SGHRS and YFSETQ. The immunoSEQ Assay, a bias-controlled multiplex PCR, was used to amplify TCRbeta CDR3 regions from genomic DNA. Regarding the original processing steps: Within the assay, amplification of reference gene primers was used to estimate how many nucleated cells each sample contained. Sequence reads were collapsed and filtered to measure the absolute abundance of every unique TCRbeta CDR3 rearrangement. For each sample, productive Simpson clonality was calculated by taking the square root of Simpson's diversity index across productive rearrangements. The immuneACCESS repertoire file appears here via TCRdb, limited to in-frame rearrangements. These files lack a portion of the clones; in checked studies, under half of the deficit traces to unresolved V genes, and the cause of the others is not known. The V and J calls and the clone size are those of that table, but D and trimming were determined from the DNA. Within this sample are 65,000 to 70,000 clones, with around 82% of them counted one time only. About 5% of the sample is in the top ten clones.

Each collaborating institution followed its own protocols to collect whole blood in K2EDTA tubes. For TCRbeta analysis, collaborators shipped samples in one of three forms: frozen whole blood, isolated PBMCs, or DNA extracted from either of those sample types. This sample stems from a study of blood T cell repertoires in COVID-19 (dated by TCRdb to the early 2020s). About the full investigation: The collaborator samples originated in the United States, Italy and Spain and spanned the acute and convalescent phases of COVID-19. Deeply sampled blood TCRbeta repertoires from subjects exposed to, actively infected with, or recovered from COVID-19 were included in the dataset. The samples were drawn from two sources: the first 160 participants of the ongoing ImmuneRACE study, and 1,254 subjects contributed by 6 global collaborators. Where HLA class I and class II types were available, the types were taken from metadata supplied by the sample provider, not from assay-based typing. Sample metadata almost always included a de-identified subject ID, COVID-19 status, age in years and sex. A freely available public database, intended as a resource for researchers studying the immune response to SARS-CoV-2, is where the repertoires were released. The prospective study material was composed of cDNA or gDNA derived from T cells, B-cell-depleted T cells, or PBMCs.

The investigation overall reported the following: The amount of clinical and demographic metadata varied by source and participant and was provided uncurated.

The source material was peripheral blood. Recombination connected TRBV5-1 to TRBJ1-3, with TRBD1 identical over 7 junction bases. The TCR originated in a woman aged 60-70 years with acute or convalescent COVID-19. The CDR3 in this case is CASSPRVGTAGNTIYF. The DNA is TGCGCCAGCAGCCCGAGGGTTGGGACAGCTGGAAACACCATATATTTT.